This passage covers 17 T cell receptor beta chains from one sample sequenced in a study of blood T cell repertoires in COVID-19. Clones were sequenced by immunoSEQ multiplex PCR, and TCRdb holds only the in-frame ones, with some missing. The data contain roughly 180,000 clones, about 82% of them singletons. Sequencing was performed on PBMCs or T cells enriched from blood (not recorded which). The receptors were gathered from a woman in her twenties or thirties who had recovered from COVID-19.

About this clone: One junction end does not reproduce the germline sequence, and a read error may be involved. The CDR3 bases are TGTGCCAGCAGTCAAGCCCGGGGAGGGGCTATACTCACAGATACGCAGTATTTT. It specifies CASSQARGGAILTDTQYF. This chain uses TRBV6-1 with TRBJ2-3, with 7 bases aligning to TRBD2. This CDR3 has 18 residues. The germline gives CDR1 MNHNS, CDR2 SASEGT.

The V call is TRBV3-1 (or the pseudogene TRBV3-2), the J call TRBJ1-5, with D possibly TRBD1 on 6 matching bases. Looked up from germline, CDR1 is LGHDT and CDR2 is YNNKEL (reference sequence). This CDR3 comprises 14 residues. With 5 bases removed from V and 4 bases from J, the gap between germline ends came to 12 bases. The CDR3 reads CASSRGTGNQPQHF. The CDR3 DNA sequence: TGTGCCAGCAGCAGGGGGACGGGTAATCAGCCCCAGCATTTT.

The CDR3 here is CASSVDTGTTEAFF. DNA for the CDR3: TGTGCCAGCAGCGTAGATACGGGAACAACTGAAGCTTTCTTT. The rearrangement uses TRBV9 and TRBJ1-1; D gene ambiguous. The V gene lost 0 bases and the J gene lost 5 bases, with 11 bases spanning the gap. The germline V gene has CDR1 SGDLS and CDR2 YYNGEE. The CDR3 spans 14 residues.

This chain uses TRBV6-5 with TRBJ1-4; D not resolved. Trimming shortened V by 5 bases and J by 8 bases, and 9 bases separated the two germline ends. This CDR3 spans 12 amino acids. Germline CDR1 is MNHEY and CDR2 is SVGAGI. The CDR3 reads CASSQTKEKLFF. Written as DNA, the CDR3 is TGTGCCAGCAGTCAAACAAAGGAAAAACTGTTTTTT.

The J gene is TRBJ2-1, the V gene TRBV27, with D possibly matching TRBD2 (6 bases). The V gene's germline CDR1 is MNHEY and CDR2 SMNVEV (reference sequence). The CDR3 consists of 13 residues. V was shortened by 4 bases and J by 10 bases, with 14 bases between the two germline ends. The CDR3 nucleotides are TGTGCCAGCAGTTACTATAGCGGAGTGGAGCAGTTCTTC. Residues: CASSYYSGVEQFF.

The genes are TRBV27 and TRBJ2-3; no reliable D call. Germline-derived CDR1 and CDR2 are MNHEY and SMNVEV (reference sequence). Trimming shortened V by 8 bases and J by 0 bases, and 9 bases separated the two germline ends. This CDR3 has 13 residues. In DNA, the CDR3 is TGTGCCAGCGGCGCGGCCAGCACAGATACGCAGTATTTT. It is translated as CASGAASTDTQYF.

This clone was recorded a few times. The chain has TRBV5-1 and TRBJ2-5, with D perhaps TRBD2 (5 bases). The CDR3 is 14 amino acids. Trimming removed 2 bases at V and 2 bases at J, with 10 bases between. The germline CDR1 and CDR2 sequences are SGHRS and YFSETQ. CDR3 nucleotides: TGCGCCAGCAGCTTCCGGGATCAACAAGAGACCCAGTACTTC. Encoded protein: CASSFRDQQETQYF. Filled out from reference TRBV5-1 and TRBJ2-5, the complete variable domain reads KAGVTQTPRYLIKTRGQQVTLSCSPISGHRSVSWYQQTPGQGLQFLFEYFSETQRNKGNFPGRFSGRQFSNSRSEMNVSTLELGDSALYLCASSFRDQQETQYFGPGTRLLVL.

The chain is built from TRBV30 and TRBJ2-1, with 7 bases matching TRBD2. Germline lookup yields CDR1 GTSNPN and CDR2 SVGIG (reference sequence). The CDR3 runs to 14 residues. Trimming at V came to 0 bases and at J to 9 bases, leaving 8 bases not matched to a gene. The CDR3 is CAWSVSSGITEQFF. The CDR3 DNA is TGTGCCTGGAGTGTTTCCAGCGGGATCACTGAGCAGTTCTTC.

V gene TRBV30 combines with J gene TRBJ2-7, with 9 bases that match TRBD1. Germline-derived CDR1 and CDR2 are GTSNPN and SVGIG (reference sequence). Germline trimming cut 5 bases from V and 5 bases from J; bases unmatched to any gene: 7. CDR3 length equals 13 residues. CDR3 protein: CAWGPGQGDEQYF. Here the CDR3 DNA reads TGTGCCTGGGGCCCGGGACAGGGCGACGAGCAGTACTTC.

The chain has TRBV11-2 and TRBJ1-2, with 7 bases aligning to TRBD1. After removal of 5 bases from V and 8 bases from J, the junction contained 14 bases not matched to a gene. The CDR3 spans 15 residues. CDR1 is SGHAT, CDR2 FQNNGV, per germline. The CDR3, as DNA: TGTGCCAGCAGCGCGGTAGACAGGGTATCGGTCGGCTACACCTTC. It is translated as CASSAVDRVSVGYTF.

This clone was counted a single time. J is TRBJ1-3 and V is TRBV29-1; D is uncertain. The CDR3 loop spans 17 amino acids. Trimming shortened V by 5 bases and J by 0 bases, and 20 bases separated the two germline ends. Germline assignment: CDR1 SQVTM and CDR2 ANQGSEA. Here the CDR3 reads CSVKGGPTDSSGNTIYF. The CDR3 DNA sequence: TGCAGCGTTAAGGGAGGTCCGACCGATAGCTCTGGAAACACCATATATTTT. The whole variable domain, remainder taken from reference TRBV29-1 and TRBJ1-3, is SAVISQKPSRDICQRGTSLTIQCQVDSQVTMMFWYRQQPGQSLTLIATANQGSEATYESGFVIDKFPISRPNLTFSTLTVSNMSPEDSSIYLCSVKGGPTDSSGNTIYFGEGSWLTVV.

This clone was found a few times. J is TRBJ2-1 and V is TRBV7-9; TRBD2 agrees at 9 bases. The CDR3 is made up of 16 amino acids. Germline V gene data show CDR1 as SEHNR and CDR2 as FQNEAQ (reference sequence). V gave up 1 base and J gave up 1 base; unmatched junction bases: 2. DNA of the CDR3: TGTGCCAGCAGCTTAGGCGGGAGGGTATCCTACAATGAGCAGTTCTTC. This sequence encodes CASSLGGRVSYNEQFF. Filled out from reference TRBV7-9 and TRBJ2-1, the complete variable domain reads DTGVSQNPRHKITKRGQNVTFRCDPISEHNRLYWYRQTLGQGPEFLTYFQNEAQLEKSRLLSDRFSAERPKGSFSTLEIQRTEQGDSAMYLCASSLGGRVSYNEQFFGPGTRLTVL.

V usage is TRBV28 and J usage is TRBJ1-4, with D unresolved. Looked up from germline, CDR1 is MDHEN and CDR2 is SYDVKM. Trimming took off 8 bases at V and 2 bases at J, with 9 bases between the two ends. This CDR3 has 13 residues. CDR3 sequence (DNA): TGTGCCAGCTTAGGCGGCACTAATGAAAAACTGTTTTTT. It translates to CASLGGTNEKLFF.

This chain links TRBV19 with TRBJ1-5, with a tentative D call TRBD1 (6 bases). V lost 4 bases, J lost 4 bases, and 20 bases lay in between. CDR1 is LNHDA, CDR2 SQIVND, per germline (reference sequence). This CDR3 is 17 amino acids long. The CDR3 loop reads CASSRLTGLSRNQPQHF. DNA of the CDR3: TGTGCCAGTAGTAGACTGACAGGCTTAAGTCGGAATCAGCCCCAGCATTTT.

The CDR3 here is CASSPDWLGAQYF. Here the CDR3 DNA reads TGTGCCAGCAGCCCCGACTGGCTAGGGGCCCAGTACTTC. The J gene is TRBJ2-5, the V gene TRBV11-2, with D perhaps matching TRBD1 (5 bases). The V end lost 5 bases, the J end lost 9 bases, and 16 bases lay between the germline ends. The CDR3 is 13 amino acids. CDR1 and CDR2 (germline): SGHAT, FQNNGV.

This chain links TRBV9 with TRBJ2-1; no clear D. From germline, CDR1 is SGDLS and CDR2 YYNGEE. Trimming shortened V by 4 bases and J by 8 bases, and 13 bases separated the two germline ends. CDR3 size: 13 residues. The CDR3: CASSPNEADEQFF. The CDR3 DNA reads TGTGCCAGCAGCCCTAACGAGGCTGATGAGCAGTTCTTC.

The chain combines TRBV18 with TRBJ2-5; D is unclear. Germline V CDR1 and CDR2: KGHSH, LQKENI. The CDR3 is 13 amino acids. Trimming left V 3 bases short and J 2 bases short, with 7 bases between. For the CDR3, the DNA is TGTGCCAGCTCACCGCGGATACAAGAGACCCAGTACTTC. It is translated as CASSPRIQETQYF.